This T cell receptor beta chain stems from a study of cytomegalovirus exposure and HLA in healthy donors. Study background: The same platform was used for the roughly 110 validation repertoires as for the 666 first-cohort repertoires, as reported in a later analysis.

The validation cohort, a group of 100 to 150 subjects, included the donors and was separate from the roughly 620-subject first cohort. The CDR3 spans 17 residues. From germline, CDR1 is MNHEY and CDR2 SMNVEV (reference sequence). V dropped 1 base and J dropped 7 bases, with 19 bases sitting between them. Findings and limits, study-wide: Cytomegalovirus-associated TCR beta chains were listed, numbering some 170. In vitro work confirmed that a few CMV-associated chains recognize CMV antigens.

Measured with immunoSEQ multiplex PCR; TCRdb has only the in-frame clones, and not every one. The sample gives 300,000 to 400,000 clones, 70% to 90% of which show up once; over 0.75% is in the top ten. Of note for this clone: The antigen is undetermined.

The sequence derives from a woman in her late teens or twenties in good health and CMV-seronegative. The chain is built from TRBV27 and TRBJ2-2; possibly TRBD2 for D (7 bases). The material sequenced was PBMCs. The CDR3 DNA follows: TGTGCCAGCAGTTTATTTGGGGGGGGGCGGATGAACGGGGAGCTGTTTTTT. Translating gives CASSLFGGGRMNGELFF.